Listed below are T cell receptor beta chains from one sample, sequenced in a study of monozygotic twins with cystic fibrosis. Method: immunoSEQ multiplex PCR; TCRdb's copy keeps in-frame clones and lacks some. This sample has over 30,000 clones; around 66% occur once, and the top ten carry approximately 0.81%. The sequenced sample was blood. The receptors come from a girl aged 5-17 years with cystic fibrosis. Both conserved end residues are part of each CDR3. D genes are given only for firm matches. Expanded clones get a size class; other rows say once, few or many, or leave the size out.

v_call	d_call	clone_size	j_call	cdr3_nt	cdr3_aa
TRBV28	TRBD2	-	TRBJ2-2	TGTGCCAGCAGTTTAGGGCTAGCGGGGACCGGGGAGCTGTTTTTT	CASSLGLAGTGELFF
TRBV5-1	-	-	TRBJ1-2	TGCGCCAGCAGCTTAGTCGGGCTTAACTATGGCTACACCTTC	CASSLVGLNYGYTF
TRBV9	-	-	TRBJ2-3	TGTGCCAGCAGCATTTATGGGGGGCTAACAGATACGCAGTATTTT	CASSIYGGLTDTQYF
TRBV6-1	-	-	TRBJ1-1	TGTGCCAGCAGTGAACGATTCCTGGGGAGAGGCACTGAAGCTTTCTTT	CASSERFLGRGTEAFF
TRBV6-1	-	few	TRBJ1-5	TGTGCCAGCAGTGAAACAGGATTCAATCAGCCCCAGCATTTT	CASSETGFNQPQHF
TRBV5-1	-	once	TRBJ2-1	TGCGCCAGCAGCTACCTGGACCCAGTCAATGAGCAGTTCTTC	CASSYLDPVNEQFF
TRBV29-1	-	-	TRBJ2-7	TGCAGCGTTGAAGATCTGCGGGGTAGGGAGCAGTACTTC	CSVEDLRGREQYF
TRBV14	TRBD2	-	TRBJ2-1	TGTGCCAGCAGCCAAGAGGGCCTTGCGGGGAGGGCCTACAATGAGCAGTTCTTC	CASSQEGLAGRAYNEQFF
TRBV19	-	few	TRBJ2-7	TGTGCCAGTAGTCCGGGGGCTTACTCCTACGAGCAGTACTTC	CASSPGAYSYEQYF
TRBV7-9	TRBD2	-	TRBJ2-2	TGTGCCAGCAGCGTAGCGGGAGGACACACCGGGGAGCTGTTTTTT	CASSVAGGHTGELFF
TRBV25-1	-	few	TRBJ1-2	TGTGCCAGCAGTGGGCCGACAGGTGCCCAGGGCTACACCTTC	CASSGPTGAQGYTF
TRBV5-1	TRBD2	-	TRBJ2-3	TGCGCCAGCACCCAAAGCGGGGGCACAGATACGCAGTATTTT	CASTQSGGTDTQYF
TRBV6-1	-	-	TRBJ1-5	TGTGCCAGCAGTGAAAATCGGTTTAGCAATCAGCCCCAGCATTTT	CASSENRFSNQPQHF
TRBV6-5	TRBD1	-	TRBJ2-2	TGTGCCAGCTCTTGGACAGGGAACACCGGGGAGCTGTTTTTT	CASSWTGNTGELFF
TRBV29-1	-	-	TRBJ1-1	TGCAGCGTCCTTACTATAGGGACTGAAGCTTTCTTT	CSVLTIGTEAFF
TRBV2	-	few	TRBJ2-3	TGTGCCAGCAGTGAGCCAGATACGCAGTATTTT	CASSEPDTQYF
TRBV19	-	-	TRBJ1-5	TGTGCCAGTAGTATAGAGGGAACGGCTGGTCAGCCCCAGCATTTT	CASSIEGTAGQPQHF
TRBV7-7	-	-	TRBJ1-4	TGTGCCAGCAGCTTACTGGCAGGGGTTAATGAAAAACTGTTTTTT	CASSLLAGVNEKLFF
TRBV18	-	-	TRBJ2-1	TGTGCCAGCTCACCTAGCTCCTCCAATGAGCAGTTCTTC	CASSPSSSNEQFF
TRBV6-6	-	-	TRBJ2-3	TGTGCCAGCAGTTACCCCGCTCGCACAGATACGCAGTATTTT	CASSYPARTDTQYF
TRBV7-9	TRBD1	-	TRBJ1-2	TGTGCCAGCAGCGTCTACAGGGGCAATTCGGTCGGCTACACCTTC	CASSVYRGNSVGYTF
TRBV9	TRBD2	-	TRBJ2-5	TGTGCCAGCAGCGTTCTCGCGGGAGGGCCGAGAGAGACCCAGTACTTC	CASSVLAGGPRETQYF
TRBV15	-	few	TRBJ1-5	TGTGCCACCAGCAGAGGACGAGAGCCCCAGCATTTT	CATSRGREPQHF
TRBV27	-	-	TRBJ2-7	TGTGCCAGCAGAGGCGTGAGGGACTCGACCTACGAGCAGTACTTC	CASRGVRDSTYEQYF
TRBV5-1	-	-	TRBJ2-3	TGCGCCAGCAGCCGGGACGGACCGAGTACGCAGTATTTT	CASSRDGPSTQYF
TRBV18	-	few	TRBJ1-1	TGTGCCAGCTCACCGTCGAGGGACACTGAAGCTTTCTTT	CASSPSRDTEAFF
TRBV29-1	-	-	TRBJ2-2	TGCAGCGTGGCCCAGCGGGTAACCGGGGAGCTGTTTTTT	CSVAQRVTGELFF
TRBV29-1	TRBD1	-	TRBJ2-1	TGCAGCGTTGAGTTGGGACAGGGCTACAATGAGCAGTTCTTC	CSVELGQGYNEQFF
TRBV2	TRBD2	-	TRBJ2-7	TGTGCCACCTCCAAGGGACTAGCGCCTGGCGAGCAGTACTTC	CATSKGLAPGEQYF
TRBV19	-	few	TRBJ1-1	TGTGCCAGTAGTACTCGCTCAGGTGGAGGGACTGAAGCTTTCTTT	CASSTRSGGGTEAFF
TRBV19	-	few	TRBJ1-1	TGTGCCAGTAGTATAGGCCGGGAGCTCTTTGGGACTGAAGCTTTCTTT	CASSIGRELFGTEAFF
TRBV7-2	TRBD2	-	TRBJ2-3	TGTGCCAGCAGCTTAGTCGCCAGGACTAGCGGGAGGTACACAGATACGCAGTATTTT	CASSLVARTSGRYTDTQYF
TRBV6-5	TRBD2	-	TRBJ2-1	TGTGCCAGCAGTTACGGGGGGGAGGCCTACAATGAGCAGTTCTTC	CASSYGGEAYNEQFF